Each of the 8 T cell receptor beta chains below was sequenced from the same sample in a study of blood T cell repertoires in COVID-19. Sequenced by immunoSEQ multiplex PCR; TCRdb stores in-frame clones only, minus some. In the table there are some 150,000 clones, more than 80% of which are singletons. Sequenced: peripheral blood. The source is a man between 65 and 85 years old with acute or convalescent COVID-19.

The gene calls are TRBV9 and TRBJ1-4; 7 nucleotides agree with TRBD1. Unmatched junction bases numbered 5, after V lost 7 bases and J lost 5 bases. CDR3 length equals 13 residues. Germline values: CDR1 SGDLS, CDR2 YYNGEE. CDR3 protein: CASARGGNEKLFF. CDR3 DNA: TGTGCCAGCGCGCGAGGGGGCAATGAAAAACTGTTTTTT.

This clone was recorded once. The CDR3 sequence: CASSSGQGSNTGELFF. CDR3 coding DNA: TGCGCCAGCAGCTCGGGACAGGGATCGAACACCGGGGAGCTGTTTTTT. V usage is TRBV4-1 and J usage is TRBJ2-2, with 9 positions matching TRBD1. The germline V gene encodes CDR1 MGHRA and CDR2 YSYEKL. The V segment lost 5 bases and the J segment 0 bases; nucleotides outside the gene matches: 4. The CDR3 covers 16 residues.

The CDR3 DNA reads as TGTGCCAGCAGTGACAGGGGTGGCCATGAAAAACTGTTTTTT. Translated, it gives CASSDRGGHEKLFF. The rearrangement uses TRBV6-6 and TRBJ1-4, with 8 bases matching TRBD1. The CDR3 consists of 14 residues. Trimming took 5 bases from V and 6 from J; bases not matched to a gene: 5. Per the germline V gene, CDR1 is MNHNY and CDR2 is SVGAGI (reference sequence).

V and J are TRBV19 and TRBJ2-7; no reliable D call. The CDR3 is 15 residues long. Germline V gene sequence: CDR1 LNHDA, CDR2 SQIVND (reference sequence). Trimming took 2 bases from V and 3 from J, leaving 14 bases between them. CDR3 nucleotide sequence: TGTGCCAGTAGTATAAACAGCTCTCCTTACTACGAGCAGTACTTC. The encoded protein is CASSINSSPYYEQYF.

CDR3 sequence: CASETGGGSQYF. In DNA form, the CDR3 reads TGTGCCAGCGAAACAGGGGGGGGGTCCCAGTACTTC. This chain joins TRBV12-3 or TRBV12-4 and TRBJ2-5, with a tentative D call TRBD1 (8 bases). The V gene lost 8 bases and the J gene lost 9 bases, with 16 bases spanning the gap. This CDR3 comprises 12 residues.

The chain couples TRBV7-6 to TRBJ2-1; 8 bases map to TRBD2. The length of the CDR3 is 17 residues. With 5 bases clipped from V and 8 bases from J, the junction kept 17 bases outside the gene matches. The germline V gene encodes CDR1 SGHVS and CDR2 FNYEAQ. The CDR3 DNA sequence: TGTGCCAGCAGCCCGCAATATACTCTTCGGGGGGGCCATGAGCAGTTCTTC. Translating gives CASSPQYTLRGGHEQFF.

A single count supports this clone. The V and J genes are TRBV28 and TRBJ1-4; 10 bases align to TRBD1. CDR3 length: 17 amino acids. In germline, CDR1 is MDHEN, CDR2 SYDVKM. V was pared by 6 bases and J by 7 bases, with 14 bases of the junction left unmatched. The CDR3 protein is CASSLPIGQGDGEKLFF. Written as DNA, the CDR3 is TGTGCCAGCAGCCTGCCTATCGGACAGGGGGACGGTGAAAAACTGTTTTTT.

The chain couples TRBV9 to TRBJ2-3; 7 nucleotides agree with TRBD1. There are 16 residues in the CDR3. V dropped 0 bases and J dropped 2; count of bases not matched to a gene: 6. Germline V gene data show CDR1 as SGDLS and CDR2 as YYNGEE. CDR3 loop: CASSVDPGQYTDTQYF. For the CDR3, the DNA is TGTGCCAGCAGCGTAGACCCGGGACAGTACACAGATACGCAGTATTTT.